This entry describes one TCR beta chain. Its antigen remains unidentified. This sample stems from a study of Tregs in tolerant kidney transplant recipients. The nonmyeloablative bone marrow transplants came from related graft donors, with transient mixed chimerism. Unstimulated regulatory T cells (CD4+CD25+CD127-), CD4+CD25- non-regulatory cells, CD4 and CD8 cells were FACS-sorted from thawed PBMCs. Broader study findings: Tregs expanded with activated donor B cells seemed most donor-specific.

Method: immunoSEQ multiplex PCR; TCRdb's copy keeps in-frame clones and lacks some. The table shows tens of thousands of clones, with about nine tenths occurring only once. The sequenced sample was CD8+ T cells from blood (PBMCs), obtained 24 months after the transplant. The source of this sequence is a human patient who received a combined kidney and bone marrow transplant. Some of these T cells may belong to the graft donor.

The CDR3 reads CASRNDRGFPYEQYF. The CDR3, as DNA: TGTGCCAGCAGGAACGACAGGGGGTTCCCCTACGAGCAGTACTTC. The chain links TRBV7-9 to TRBJ2-7; 9 bases map to TRBD1. The CDR3 is made up of 15 amino acids. Germline CDR1 reads SEHNR; CDR2 reads FQNEAQ (reference sequence). V lost 6 bases, J lost 2 bases, and 8 bases stayed unmatched.